This T cell receptor beta chain was found in a study of T cells after yellow fever vaccination. Study-wide results and caveats: It was a weaker secondary response, yet one that peaked faster, at day 5 versus 15. The presence of abundant clonotypes contaminating from the bulk population was possible in FACS-sorted repertoires. The CD4 and CD8 compartments had a small share of their clonotypes in common.

TCRdb re-analysed the 5' RACE reads in MiXCR, keeping a single row per CDR3 protein. The sample includes just under 600,000 distinct CDR3 sequences, approximately 13% of them seen just once. Germline CDR1 is SGHTA and CDR2 is FQGNSA. There are 17 residues in the CDR3. The J segment lost 2 bases and the V segment lost 3 bases, leaving 6 bases of the junction unmatched. This clonotype came up a few times. What it recognizes is unknown. The clonotype comes from a man aged 30 to 45 who received the YFV17D yellow fever vaccine. The specimen comprised PBMCs, sampled on the day of the yellow fever booster vaccination. This chain joins TRBV7-2 and TRBJ2-5; 13 nucleotides align to TRBD2. The CDR3 region is CASSFGGLAGLQETQYF. CDR3 nucleotide sequence: TGTGCCAGCAGCTTTGGGGGACTAGCGGGATTACAAGAGACCCAGTACTTC.